This T cell receptor (beta chain) was documented in a study of blood T cell repertoires in COVID-19 (TCRdb year 2020). For the wider study: The collaborator samples originated in the United States, Italy and Spain and spanned the acute and convalescent phases of COVID-19. The repertoires were made available in a free public database intended to serve as a resource for research on the immune response to SARS-CoV-2. Subjects who had been exposed to COVID-19, were actively infected with it, or had recovered from it provided the deeply sampled blood TCRbeta repertoires that made up the dataset. Nearly every sample came with metadata listing a de-identified subject ID, COVID-19 status, age in years and sex. The prospective study material was composed of cDNA or gDNA derived from T cells, B-cell-depleted T cells, or PBMCs. The samples were drawn from two sources: the first 160 participants of the ongoing ImmuneRACE study, and 1,000 to 1,500 subjects contributed by 6 global collaborators. HLA class I and class II types, where available, came from metadata supplied by the sample provider rather than from assay-based typing.

Study-wide conclusions, independent of this receptor: Clinical and demographic metadata were provided uncurated, with the amount varying by source and participant.

A word on this clone: Which antigen it targets is not known. Base qualities are missing; no much larger clone stands one base away.

Another Seattle source contributed samples from volunteer blood donors who had recovered from COVID-19. Each collaborating institution followed its own protocols to collect whole blood in K2EDTA tubes. For TCRbeta analysis, collaborators shipped samples in one of three forms: frozen whole blood, isolated PBMCs, or DNA extracted from either of those sample types. TCRbeta CDR3 regions were amplified from genomic DNA by means of the immunoSEQ Assay, a bias-controlled multiplex PCR. The authors processed their data as follows. The number of nucleated cells in each sample was estimated by amplification of reference gene primers within the assay. Sequence reads were collapsed and filtered to measure the absolute abundance of every unique TCRbeta CDR3 rearrangement. For each sample, productive Simpson clonality was calculated as the square root of Simpson's diversity index over productive rearrangements. TCRdb took this table from immuneACCESS and kept in-frame rearrangements with V and J called. Such tables lack part of the clones; where checked against another copy, unresolved V genes explain under half of the gap, and the rest is unexplained. V and J calls and clone size are copied from that table; D and trimming were computed from the DNA. The table for this sample lists about 290,000 clones; around 86% of them were counted only once. 0.94% of the sample belongs to the ten largest clones.

The germline V end is reduced by 2 bases and the J end by 1 base; junction bases left unmatched: 1. There are 14 amino acids in the CDR3, from cysteine to phenylalanine inclusive. The kept DNA is CDR3 alone, 42 bases in frame from the first base. Per the germline V gene, ENHRY is the CDR1 and SYGVKD is the CDR2. The sequencing sample was made of peripheral blood. This receptor was taken from a woman aged 35 to 49 who had recovered from COVID-19. The receptor chain draws on TRBV10-3 and TRBJ2-7; TRBD2 fits 8 bases in the junction. Read as DNA, the sequence is TGTGCCATCAGTGAGCGGGGGGGATCCTACGAGCAGTACTTC. Translated, it gives CAISERGGSYEQYF.